The T cell receptor (beta chain) described here comes from a study of blood T cell repertoires in COVID-19. Authors' processing steps: It was from reference gene primer amplification that nucleated cell counts were estimated. The data were produced by immunoSEQ multiplex PCR, yet TCRdb's version contains in-frame clones alone and is incomplete. V, J and clone size are those of that table, while D and trimming were read from the DNA. The data contain some 350,000 clones, approximately 84% of them singletons. The CDR3 extends over 15 amino acids. Germline V gives CDR1 SGDLS, CDR2 YYNGEE. Trimming at V came to 2 bases and at J to 4 bases, leaving 5 bases not matched to a gene.

This chain links TRBV9 with TRBJ1-2; 10 nucleotides align to TRBD1. Sequencing used PBMCs or T cells enriched from blood (not recorded which). This receptor was obtained from a woman aged 25 to 39 who had recovered from COVID-19. The CDR3 spells CASSVHWTGGYGYTF. The CDR3, as DNA: TGTGCCAGCAGCGTCCACTGGACAGGGGGCTATGGCTACACCTTC.